Each of the 5 T cell receptor beta chains below was sequenced from the same sample in a study of HIV-infected patients and healthy controls. TCRdb re-called the 5' RACE reads with MiXCR, one entry per CDR3 protein. This sample has around 18,000 distinct CDR3 sequences, with roughly 15% found just once. The sequencing sample was made of CD8+ T cells from blood. These receptors all come from a human donor in good health.

In this sample, this clonotype turned up many times. J is TRBJ2-3 and V is TRBV7-9; D perhaps matches TRBD2 (5 bases). The CDR3 spans 15 residues. Germline assignment: CDR1 SEHNR and CDR2 FQNEAQ (reference sequence). The V gene lost 5 bases and the J gene lost 2 bases, with 14 bases spanning the gap. Here the CDR3 reads CASSPRTRLTDTQYF. CDR3 coding DNA: TGTGCCAGCAGCCCACGGACTCGTCTCACAGATACGCAGTATTTT.

This chain connects TRBV12-3 or TRBV12-4 to TRBJ2-3, with D hard to call. The CDR3 is 12 residues long. Trimming removed 5 bases at V and 2 bases at J, with 5 bases between. The CDR3 DNA reads TGTGCCAGCAGTCTAGACACAGATACGCAGTATTTT. Translating gives CASSLDTDTQYF.

Judged by abundance, this clonotype is medium-sized (0.01 to 0.1%). For the CDR3, the DNA is TGTGCCAGCAGTGTTGTGGCGGGGGCCGCTGGAACCGGGGAGCTGTTTTTT. This encodes CASSVVAGAAGTGELFF. V usage is TRBV6-4 and J usage is TRBJ2-2, with D possibly matching TRBD2 (7 bases). V was trimmed by 4 bases and J by 5 bases, leaving 20 bases between them. The CDR3 spans 17 residues. The germline V gene encodes CDR1 MRHNA and CDR2 SNTAGT.

By share, this clonotype counts as medium-sized. The chain carries TRBV27 and TRBJ2-6, with 7 bases aligning to TRBD2. This CDR3 comprises 16 residues. CDR1 MNHEY and CDR2 SMNVEV come from the germline V gene (reference sequence). With V trimmed by 5 bases and J by 0 bases, 4 bases remained unmatched. The CDR3 here is CASSRGVSSGANVLTF. The CDR3 nucleotides read TGTGCCAGCAGTCGGGGGGTCTCCTCTGGGGCCAACGTCCTGACTTTC.

In its sample, this clonotype was seen many times. The chain uses TRBV5-1 and TRBJ2-7; D is possibly TRBD1 (5 bases). The CDR3 spans 12 residues. CDR1 is SGHRS and CDR2 is YFSETQ in the germline V gene. V was cut by 5 bases and J by 3 bases, with 9 bases left in between. Here the CDR3 reads CASSYDSYEQYF. For the CDR3, the DNA is TGCGCCAGCAGTTACGACAGCTACGAGCAGTACTTC. Combining the CDR3 with reference TRBV5-1 and TRBJ2-7 gives the whole variable domain KAGVTQTPRYLIKTRGQQVTLSCSPISGHRSVSWYQQTPGQGLQFLFEYFSETQRNKGNFPGRFSGRQFSNSRSEMNVSTLELGDSALYLCASSYDSYEQYFGPGTRLTVT.